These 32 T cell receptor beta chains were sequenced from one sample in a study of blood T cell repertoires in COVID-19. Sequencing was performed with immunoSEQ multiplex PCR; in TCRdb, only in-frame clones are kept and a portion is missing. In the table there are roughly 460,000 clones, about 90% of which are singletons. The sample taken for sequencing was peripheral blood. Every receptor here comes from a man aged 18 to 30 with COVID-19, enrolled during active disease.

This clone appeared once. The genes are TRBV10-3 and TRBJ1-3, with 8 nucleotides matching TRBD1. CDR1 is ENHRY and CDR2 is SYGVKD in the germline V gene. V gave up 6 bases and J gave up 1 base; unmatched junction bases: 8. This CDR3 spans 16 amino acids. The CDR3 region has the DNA TGTGCCATCAGCCAGCAGGGGGCTTTGTCTGGAAACACCATATATTTT. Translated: CAISQQGALSGNTIYF.

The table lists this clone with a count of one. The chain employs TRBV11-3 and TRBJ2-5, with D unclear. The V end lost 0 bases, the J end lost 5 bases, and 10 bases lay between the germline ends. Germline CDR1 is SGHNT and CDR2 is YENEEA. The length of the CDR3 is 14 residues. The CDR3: CASSLDASGETQYF. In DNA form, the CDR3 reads TGTGCCAGCAGCTTAGATGCCTCCGGGGAGACCCAGTACTTC.

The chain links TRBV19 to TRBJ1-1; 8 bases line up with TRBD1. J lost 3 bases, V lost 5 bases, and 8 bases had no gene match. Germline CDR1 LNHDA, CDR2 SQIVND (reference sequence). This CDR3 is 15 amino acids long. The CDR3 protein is CASSETGVLYTEAFF. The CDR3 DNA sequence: TGTGCCAGTAGTGAGACAGGGGTTCTTTACACTGAAGCTTTCTTT.

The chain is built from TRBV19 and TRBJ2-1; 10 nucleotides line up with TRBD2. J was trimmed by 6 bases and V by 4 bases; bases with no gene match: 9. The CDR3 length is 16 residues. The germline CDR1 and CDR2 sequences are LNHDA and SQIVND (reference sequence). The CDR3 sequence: CASSKTGTSAFNEQFF. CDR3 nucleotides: TGTGCCAGTAGTAAGACCGGGACTAGCGCTTTCAATGAGCAGTTCTTC.

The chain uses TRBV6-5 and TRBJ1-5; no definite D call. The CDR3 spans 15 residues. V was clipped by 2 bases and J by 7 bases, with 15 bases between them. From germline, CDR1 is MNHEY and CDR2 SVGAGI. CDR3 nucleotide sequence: TGTGCCAGCAGTTACAGCGGACCAGGCATCCAGCCCCAGCATTTT. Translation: CASSYSGPGIQPQHF.

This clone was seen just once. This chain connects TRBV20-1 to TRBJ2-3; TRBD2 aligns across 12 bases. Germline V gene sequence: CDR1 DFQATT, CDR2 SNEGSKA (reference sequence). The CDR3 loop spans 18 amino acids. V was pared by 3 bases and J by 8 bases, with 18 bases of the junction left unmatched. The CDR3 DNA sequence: TGCAGTGCTAGTTTAAACCGCGTGGCTAGCGGGAGGGCCGGTACGCAGTATTTT. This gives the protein CSASLNRVASGRAGTQYF.

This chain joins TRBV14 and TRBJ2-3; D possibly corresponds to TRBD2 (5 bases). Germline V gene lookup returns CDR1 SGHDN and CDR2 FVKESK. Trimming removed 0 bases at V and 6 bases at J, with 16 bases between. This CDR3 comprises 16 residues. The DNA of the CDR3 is TGTGCCAGCAGCCAAGACAGGTCGAGCGGACCGGATACGCAGTATTTT. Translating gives CASSQDRSSGPDTQYF.

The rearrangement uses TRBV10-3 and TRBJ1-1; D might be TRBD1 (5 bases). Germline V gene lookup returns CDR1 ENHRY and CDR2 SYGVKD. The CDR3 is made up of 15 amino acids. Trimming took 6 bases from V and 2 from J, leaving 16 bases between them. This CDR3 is CAIRPDRTRNTEAFF. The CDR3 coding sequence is TGTGCCATCAGACCAGACAGAACCCGTAACACTGAAGCTTTCTTT.

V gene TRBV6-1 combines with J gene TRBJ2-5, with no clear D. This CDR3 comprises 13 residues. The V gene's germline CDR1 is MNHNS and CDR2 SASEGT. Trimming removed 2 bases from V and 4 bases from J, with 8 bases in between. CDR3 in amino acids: CASSEFIRETQYF. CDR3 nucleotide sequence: TGTGCCAGCAGTGAATTTATCCGAGAGACCCAGTACTTC.

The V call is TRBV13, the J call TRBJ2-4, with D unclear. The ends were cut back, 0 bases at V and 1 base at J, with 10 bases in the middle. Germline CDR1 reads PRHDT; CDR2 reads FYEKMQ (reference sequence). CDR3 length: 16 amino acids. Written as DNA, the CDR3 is TGTGCCAGCAGCTTAGGAGGTTTGAGGGCCAAAAACATTCAGTACTTC. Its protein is CASSLGGLRAKNIQYF.

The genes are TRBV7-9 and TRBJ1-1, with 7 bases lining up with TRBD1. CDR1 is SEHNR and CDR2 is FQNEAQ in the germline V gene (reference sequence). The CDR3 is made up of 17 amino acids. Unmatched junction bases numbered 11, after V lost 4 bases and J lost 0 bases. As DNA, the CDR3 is TGTGCCAGCAGCTCGAACCTCGGGACAGCCCTGAACACTGAAGCTTTCTTT. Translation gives CASSSNLGTALNTEAFF. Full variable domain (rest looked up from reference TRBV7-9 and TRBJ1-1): DTGVSQNPRHKITKRGQNVTFRCDPISEHNRLYWYRQTLGQGPEFLTYFQNEAQLEKSRLLSDRFSAERPKGSFSTLEIQRTEQGDSAMYLCASSSNLGTALNTEAFFGQGTRLTVV.

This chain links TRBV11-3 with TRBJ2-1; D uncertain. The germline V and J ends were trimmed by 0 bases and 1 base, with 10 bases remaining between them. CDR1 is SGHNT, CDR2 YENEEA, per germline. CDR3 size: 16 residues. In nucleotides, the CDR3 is TGTGCCAGCAGCTTAGATTCTACAGCATCCTACAATGAGCAGTTCTTC. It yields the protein CASSLDSTASYNEQFF.

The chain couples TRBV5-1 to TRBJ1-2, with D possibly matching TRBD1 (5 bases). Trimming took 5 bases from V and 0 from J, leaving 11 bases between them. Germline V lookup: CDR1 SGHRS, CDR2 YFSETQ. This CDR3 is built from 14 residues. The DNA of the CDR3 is TGCGCCAGCAGTTTGACAGAAGCTAACTATGGCTACACCTTC. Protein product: CASSLTEANYGYTF.

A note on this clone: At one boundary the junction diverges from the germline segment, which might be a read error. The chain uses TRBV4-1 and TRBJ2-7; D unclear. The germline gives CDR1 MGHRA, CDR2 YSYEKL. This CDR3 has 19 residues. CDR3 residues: CASSQDVSTPGSRSRPGNF. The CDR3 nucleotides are TGCGCCAGCAGCCAAGATGTCTCAACTCCCGGGTCCCGCTCTCGCCCTGGAAACTTC.

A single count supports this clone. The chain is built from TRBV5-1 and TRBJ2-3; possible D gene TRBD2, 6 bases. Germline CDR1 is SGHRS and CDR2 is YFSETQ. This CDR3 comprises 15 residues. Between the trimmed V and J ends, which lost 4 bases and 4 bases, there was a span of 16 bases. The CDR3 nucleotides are TGCGCCAGCAGCCTCGTCCGGGAGTACGCAGATACGCAGTATTTT. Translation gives CASSLVREYADTQYF.

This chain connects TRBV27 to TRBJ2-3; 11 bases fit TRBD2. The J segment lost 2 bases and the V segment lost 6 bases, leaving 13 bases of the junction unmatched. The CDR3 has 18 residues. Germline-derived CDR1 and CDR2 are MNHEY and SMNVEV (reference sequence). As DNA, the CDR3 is TGTGCCAGCAGCCCGGGACTAGCGGCTATAACCTACACAGATACGCAGTATTTT. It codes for CASSPGLAAITYTDTQYF.

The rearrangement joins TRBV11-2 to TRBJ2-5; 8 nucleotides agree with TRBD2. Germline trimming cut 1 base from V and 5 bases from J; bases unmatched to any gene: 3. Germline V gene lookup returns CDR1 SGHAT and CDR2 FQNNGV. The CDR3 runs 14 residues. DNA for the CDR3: TGTGCCAGCAGCTTAGCAGCTAGCGGGGAGACCCAGTACTTC. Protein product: CASSLAASGETQYF.

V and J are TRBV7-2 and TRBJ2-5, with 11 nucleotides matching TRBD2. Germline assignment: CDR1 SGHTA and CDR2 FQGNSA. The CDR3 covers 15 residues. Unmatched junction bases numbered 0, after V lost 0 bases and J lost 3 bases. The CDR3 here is CASSLALAGEETQYF. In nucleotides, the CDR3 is TGTGCCAGCAGCTTAGCACTAGCGGGGGAAGAGACCCAGTACTTC.

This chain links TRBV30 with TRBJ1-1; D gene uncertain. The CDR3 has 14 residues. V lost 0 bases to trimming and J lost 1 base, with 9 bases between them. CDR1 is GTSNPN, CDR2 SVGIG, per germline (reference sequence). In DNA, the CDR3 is TGTGCCTGGAGTGTACTTGAGGGGAACACTGAAGCTTTCTTT. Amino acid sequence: CAWSVLEGNTEAFF.

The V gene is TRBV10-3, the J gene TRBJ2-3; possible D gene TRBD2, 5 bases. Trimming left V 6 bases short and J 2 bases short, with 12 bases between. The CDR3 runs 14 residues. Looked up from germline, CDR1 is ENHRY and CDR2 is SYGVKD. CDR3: CAIRRTGNTDTQYF. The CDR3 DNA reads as TGTGCCATCAGAAGAACCGGGAACACAGATACGCAGTATTTT.

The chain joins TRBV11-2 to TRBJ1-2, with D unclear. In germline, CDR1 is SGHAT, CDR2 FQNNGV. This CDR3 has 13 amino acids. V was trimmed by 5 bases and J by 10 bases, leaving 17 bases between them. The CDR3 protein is CASSLGLGLDYTF. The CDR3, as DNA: TGTGCCAGCAGCCTAGGTTTGGGTCTAGACTACACCTTC.

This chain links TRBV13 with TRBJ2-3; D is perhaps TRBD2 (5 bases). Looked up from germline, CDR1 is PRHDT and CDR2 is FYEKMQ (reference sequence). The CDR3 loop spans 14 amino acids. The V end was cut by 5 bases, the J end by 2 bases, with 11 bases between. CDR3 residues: CASSTRALTDTQYF. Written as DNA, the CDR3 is TGTGCCAGCAGCACGCGGGCCCTCACAGATACGCAGTATTTT.

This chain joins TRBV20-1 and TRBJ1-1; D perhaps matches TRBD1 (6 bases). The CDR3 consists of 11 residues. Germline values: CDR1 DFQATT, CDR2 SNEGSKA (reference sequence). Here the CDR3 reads CRYREGTEAFF. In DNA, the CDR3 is TGCAGGTACAGGGAGGGGACTGAAGCTTTCTTT.

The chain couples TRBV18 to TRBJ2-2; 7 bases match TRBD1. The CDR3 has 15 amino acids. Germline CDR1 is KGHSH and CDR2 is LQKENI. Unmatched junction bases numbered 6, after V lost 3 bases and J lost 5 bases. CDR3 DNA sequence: TGTGCCAGCTCACCCCAATTGACAGGGACCGGGGAGCTGTTTTTT. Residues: CASSPQLTGTGELFF.

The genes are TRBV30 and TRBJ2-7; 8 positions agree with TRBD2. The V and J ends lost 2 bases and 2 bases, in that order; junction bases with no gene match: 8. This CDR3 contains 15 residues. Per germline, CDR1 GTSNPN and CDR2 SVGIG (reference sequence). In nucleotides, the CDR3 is TGTGCCTGGAGTCCCTCTAGCGGGCTTACCTACGAGCAGTACTTC. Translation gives CAWSPSSGLTYEQYF.

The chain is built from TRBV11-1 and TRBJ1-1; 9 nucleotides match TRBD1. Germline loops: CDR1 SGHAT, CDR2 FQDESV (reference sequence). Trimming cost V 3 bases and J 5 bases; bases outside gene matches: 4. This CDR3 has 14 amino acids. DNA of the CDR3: TGTGCCAGCAGCTTTACAGGGGGCCGAACTGAAGCTTTCTTT. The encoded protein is CASSFTGGRTEAFF.

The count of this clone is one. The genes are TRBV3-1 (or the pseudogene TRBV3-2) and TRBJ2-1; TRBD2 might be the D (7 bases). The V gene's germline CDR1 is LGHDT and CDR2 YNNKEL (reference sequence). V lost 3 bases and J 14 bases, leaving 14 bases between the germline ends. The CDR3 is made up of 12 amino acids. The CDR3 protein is CASSQGGLREFF. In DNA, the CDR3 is TGTGCCAGCAGCCAGGGGGGGCTTCGGGAGTTCTTC.

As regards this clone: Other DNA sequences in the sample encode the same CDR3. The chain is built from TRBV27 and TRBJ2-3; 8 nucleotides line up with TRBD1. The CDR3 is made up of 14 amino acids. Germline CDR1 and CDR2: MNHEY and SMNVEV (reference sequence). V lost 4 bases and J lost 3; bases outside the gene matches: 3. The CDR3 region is CASSSRGRTDTQYF. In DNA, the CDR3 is TGTGCCAGCAGTTCCAGGGGGCGAACAGATACGCAGTATTTT.

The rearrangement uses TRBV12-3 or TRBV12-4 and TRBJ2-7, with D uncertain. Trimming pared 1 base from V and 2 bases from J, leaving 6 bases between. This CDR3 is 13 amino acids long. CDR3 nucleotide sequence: TGTGCCAGCAGTTTAGGGGCGCCCTACGAGCAGTACTTC. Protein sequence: CASSLGAPYEQYF.

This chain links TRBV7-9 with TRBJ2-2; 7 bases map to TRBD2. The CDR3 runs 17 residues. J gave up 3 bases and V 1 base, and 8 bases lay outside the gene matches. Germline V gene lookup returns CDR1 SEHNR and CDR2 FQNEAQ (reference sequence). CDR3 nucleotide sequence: TGTGCCAGCAGCTTAGAGTTTGGGCTAGCGGACACCGGGGAGCTGTTTTTT. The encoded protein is CASSLEFGLADTGELFF.

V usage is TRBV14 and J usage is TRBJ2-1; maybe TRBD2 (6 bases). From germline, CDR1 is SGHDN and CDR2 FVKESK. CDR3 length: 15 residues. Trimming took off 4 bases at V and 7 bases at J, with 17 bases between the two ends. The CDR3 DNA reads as TGTGCCAGCAGCCCAGGGACTGCCGGCTGGAATGAGCAGTTCTTC. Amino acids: CASSPGTAGWNEQFF.

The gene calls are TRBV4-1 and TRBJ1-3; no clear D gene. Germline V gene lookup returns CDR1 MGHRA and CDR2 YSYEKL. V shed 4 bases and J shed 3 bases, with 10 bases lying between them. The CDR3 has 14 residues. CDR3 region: CASSPDGDGNTIYF. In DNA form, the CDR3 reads TGCGCCAGCAGCCCCGACGGGGATGGAAACACCATATATTTT.